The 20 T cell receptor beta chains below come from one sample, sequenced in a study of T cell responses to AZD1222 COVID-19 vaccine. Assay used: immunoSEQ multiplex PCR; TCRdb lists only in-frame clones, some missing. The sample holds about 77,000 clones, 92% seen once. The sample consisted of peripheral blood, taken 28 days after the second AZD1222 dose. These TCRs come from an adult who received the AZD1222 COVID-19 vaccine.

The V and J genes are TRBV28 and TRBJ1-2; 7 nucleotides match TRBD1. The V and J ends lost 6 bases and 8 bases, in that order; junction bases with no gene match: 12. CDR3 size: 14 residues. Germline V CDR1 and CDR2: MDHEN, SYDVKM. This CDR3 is CASSPNDRARGYTF. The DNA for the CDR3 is TGTGCCAGCAGCCCAAACGACAGGGCTCGAGGCTACACCTTC.

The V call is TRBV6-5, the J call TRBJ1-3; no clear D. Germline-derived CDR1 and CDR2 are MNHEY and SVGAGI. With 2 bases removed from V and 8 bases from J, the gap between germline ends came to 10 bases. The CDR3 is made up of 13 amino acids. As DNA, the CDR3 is TGTGCCAGCAGTTACGCCTTCAGAGACACCATATATTTT. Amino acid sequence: CASSYAFRDTIYF.

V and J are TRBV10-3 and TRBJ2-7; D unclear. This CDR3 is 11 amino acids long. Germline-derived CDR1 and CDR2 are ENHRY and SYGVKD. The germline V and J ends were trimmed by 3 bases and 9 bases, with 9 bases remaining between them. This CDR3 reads CAISEGPRQYF. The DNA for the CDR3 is TGTGCCATCAGTGAAGGGCCGCGGCAGTACTTC.

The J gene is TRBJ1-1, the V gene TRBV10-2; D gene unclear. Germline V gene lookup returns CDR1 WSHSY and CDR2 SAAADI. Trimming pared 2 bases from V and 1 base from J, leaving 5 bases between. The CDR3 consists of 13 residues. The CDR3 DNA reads TGCGCCAGCAGTGAGAAGGGGAACACTGAAGCTTTCTTT. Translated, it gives CASSEKGNTEAFF.

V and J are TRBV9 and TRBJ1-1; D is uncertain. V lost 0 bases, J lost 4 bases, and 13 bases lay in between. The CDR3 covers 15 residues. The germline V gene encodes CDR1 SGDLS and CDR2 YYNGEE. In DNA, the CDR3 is TGTGCCAGCAGCGTAGACCCCAGGTCCTTCACTGAAGCTTTCTTT. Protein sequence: CASSVDPRSFTEAFF.

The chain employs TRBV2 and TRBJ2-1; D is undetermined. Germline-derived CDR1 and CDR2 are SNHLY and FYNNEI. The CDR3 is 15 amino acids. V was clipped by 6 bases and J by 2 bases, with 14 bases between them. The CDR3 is CASSPPKGTYNEQFF. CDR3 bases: TGTGCCAGCAGCCCCCCCAAAGGCACCTACAATGAGCAGTTCTTC.

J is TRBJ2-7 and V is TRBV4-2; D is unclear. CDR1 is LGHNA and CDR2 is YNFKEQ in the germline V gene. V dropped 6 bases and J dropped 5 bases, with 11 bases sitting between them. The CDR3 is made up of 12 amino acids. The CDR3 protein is CASSPQTDEQYF. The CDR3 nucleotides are TGTGCCAGCAGTCCCCAAACCGACGAGCAGTACTTC.

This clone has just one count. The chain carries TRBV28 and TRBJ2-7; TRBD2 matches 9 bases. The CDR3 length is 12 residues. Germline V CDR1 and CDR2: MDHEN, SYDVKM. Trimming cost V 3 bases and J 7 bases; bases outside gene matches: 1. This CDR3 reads CASSFSGREQYF. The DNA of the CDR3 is TGTGCCAGCAGTTTCAGCGGGAGGGAGCAGTACTTC. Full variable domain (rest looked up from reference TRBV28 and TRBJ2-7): DVKVTQSSRYLVKRTGEKVFLECVQDMDHENMFWYRQDPGLGLRLIYFSYDVKMKEKGDIPEGYSVSREKKERFSLILESASTNQTSMYLCASSFSGREQYFGPGTRLTVT.

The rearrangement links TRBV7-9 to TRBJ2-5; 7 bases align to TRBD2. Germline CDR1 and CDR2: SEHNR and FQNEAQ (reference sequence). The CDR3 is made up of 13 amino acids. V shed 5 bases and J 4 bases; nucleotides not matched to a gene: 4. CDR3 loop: CASSGRGLETQYF. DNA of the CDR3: TGTGCCAGCAGCGGGAGGGGTTTAGAGACCCAGTACTTC.

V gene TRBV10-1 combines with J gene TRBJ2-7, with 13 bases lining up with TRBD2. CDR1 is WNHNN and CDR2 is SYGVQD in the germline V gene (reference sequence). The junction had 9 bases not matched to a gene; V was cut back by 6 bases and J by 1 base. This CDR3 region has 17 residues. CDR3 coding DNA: TGCGCCAGCAGCCAACTAGCGGGAGGGTCTAAGTCCTACGAGCAGTACTTC. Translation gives CASSQLAGGSKSYEQYF.

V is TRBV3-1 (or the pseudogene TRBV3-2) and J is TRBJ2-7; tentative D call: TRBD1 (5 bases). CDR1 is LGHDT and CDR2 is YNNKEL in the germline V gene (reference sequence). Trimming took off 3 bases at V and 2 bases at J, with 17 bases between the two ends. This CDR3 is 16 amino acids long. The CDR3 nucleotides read TGTGCCAGCAGCCAGGGGCTTTTACTCCGGGCCTACGAGCAGTACTTC. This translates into CASSQGLLLRAYEQYF.

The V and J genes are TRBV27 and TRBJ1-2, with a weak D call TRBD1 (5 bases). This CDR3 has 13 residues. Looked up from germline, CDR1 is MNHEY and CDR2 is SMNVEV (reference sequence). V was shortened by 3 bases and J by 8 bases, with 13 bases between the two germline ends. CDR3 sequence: CASSFPAGEGYTF. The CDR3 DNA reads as TGTGCCAGCAGTTTCCCCGCGGGGGAAGGCTACACCTTC.

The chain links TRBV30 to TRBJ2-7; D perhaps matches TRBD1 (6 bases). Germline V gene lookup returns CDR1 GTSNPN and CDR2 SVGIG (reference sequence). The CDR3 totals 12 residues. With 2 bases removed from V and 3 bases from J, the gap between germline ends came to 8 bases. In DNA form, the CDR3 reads TGTGCCTGGAGTCGGGACAACTACGAGCAGTACTTC. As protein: CAWSRDNYEQYF.

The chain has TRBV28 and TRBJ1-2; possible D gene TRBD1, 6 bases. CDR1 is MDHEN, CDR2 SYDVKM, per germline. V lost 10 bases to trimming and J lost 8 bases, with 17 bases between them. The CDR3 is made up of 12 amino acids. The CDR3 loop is CATGGGVGGYTF. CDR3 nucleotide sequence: TGTGCCACCGGAGGGGGAGTCGGCGGCTACACCTTC.

The CDR3 loop is CASSDHTEAFF. In DNA form, the CDR3 reads TGTGCCAGCAGTGATCACACTGAAGCTTTCTTT. The rearrangement links TRBV6-1 to TRBJ1-1; unclear D gene. From germline, CDR1 is MNHNS and CDR2 SASEGT. Trimming left V 3 bases short and J 3 bases short, with 2 bases between. The CDR3 spans 11 residues.

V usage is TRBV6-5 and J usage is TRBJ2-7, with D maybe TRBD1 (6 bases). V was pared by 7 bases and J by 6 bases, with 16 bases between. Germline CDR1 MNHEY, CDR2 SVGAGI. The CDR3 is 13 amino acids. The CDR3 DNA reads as TGTGCCAGCATTTCGATGGTAGGGGGCGAGCAGTACTTC. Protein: CASISMVGGEQYF.

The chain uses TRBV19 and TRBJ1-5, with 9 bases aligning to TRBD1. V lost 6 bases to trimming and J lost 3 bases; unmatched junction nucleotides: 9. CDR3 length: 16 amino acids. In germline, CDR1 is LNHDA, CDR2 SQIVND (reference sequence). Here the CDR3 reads CASSPGTGRNNQPQHF. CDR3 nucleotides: TGTGCCAGTAGCCCCGGGACAGGGAGAAACAATCAGCCCCAGCATTTT.

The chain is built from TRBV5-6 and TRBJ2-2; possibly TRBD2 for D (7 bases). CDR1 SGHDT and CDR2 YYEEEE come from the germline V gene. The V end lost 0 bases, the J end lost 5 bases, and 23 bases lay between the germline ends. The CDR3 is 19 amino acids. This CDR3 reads CASSLVLLRGRDETGELFF. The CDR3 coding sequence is TGTGCCAGCAGCTTGGTCTTGTTGCGGGGGCGGGACGAAACCGGGGAGCTGTTTTTT.

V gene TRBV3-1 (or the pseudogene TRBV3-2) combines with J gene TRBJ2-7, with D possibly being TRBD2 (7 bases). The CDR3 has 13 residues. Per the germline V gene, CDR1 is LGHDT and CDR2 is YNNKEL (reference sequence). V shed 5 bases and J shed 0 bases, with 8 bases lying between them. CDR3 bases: TGTGCCAGCAGCAGGGGGGGCTCCTACGAGCAGTACTTC. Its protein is CASSRGGSYEQYF.

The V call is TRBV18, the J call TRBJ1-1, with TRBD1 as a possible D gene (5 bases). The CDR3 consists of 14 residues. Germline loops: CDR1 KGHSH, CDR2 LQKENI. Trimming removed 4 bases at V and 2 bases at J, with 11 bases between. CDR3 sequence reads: CASSREGANTEAFF. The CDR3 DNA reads TGTGCCAGCTCACGGGAAGGGGCAAACACTGAAGCTTTCTTT.